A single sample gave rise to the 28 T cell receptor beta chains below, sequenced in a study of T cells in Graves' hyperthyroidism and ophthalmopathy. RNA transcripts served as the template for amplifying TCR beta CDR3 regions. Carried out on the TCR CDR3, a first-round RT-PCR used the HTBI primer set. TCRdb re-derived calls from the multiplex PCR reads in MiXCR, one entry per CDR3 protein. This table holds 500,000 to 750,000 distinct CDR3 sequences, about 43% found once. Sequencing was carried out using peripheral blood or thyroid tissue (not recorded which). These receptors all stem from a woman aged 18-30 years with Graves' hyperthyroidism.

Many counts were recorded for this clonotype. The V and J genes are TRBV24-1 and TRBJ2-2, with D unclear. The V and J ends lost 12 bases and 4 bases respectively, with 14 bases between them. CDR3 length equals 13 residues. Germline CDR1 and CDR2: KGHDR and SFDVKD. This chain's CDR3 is CASSAPGTGELFF. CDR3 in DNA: TGTGCCTCATCGGCCCCAGGCACCGGGGAGCTGTTTTTT.

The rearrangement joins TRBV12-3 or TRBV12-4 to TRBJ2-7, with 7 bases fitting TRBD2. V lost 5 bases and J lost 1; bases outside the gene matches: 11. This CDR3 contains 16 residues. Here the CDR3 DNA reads TGTGCCAGCAGTCTCGGACTGAAAGCGGGATCCTACGAGCAGTACTTC. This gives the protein CASSLGLKAGSYEQYF.

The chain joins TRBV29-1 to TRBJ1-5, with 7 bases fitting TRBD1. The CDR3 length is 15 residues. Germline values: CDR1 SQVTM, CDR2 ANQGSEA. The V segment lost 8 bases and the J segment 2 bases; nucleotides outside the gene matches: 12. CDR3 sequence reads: CSFGRGDGGNQPQHF. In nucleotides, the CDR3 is TGCAGCTTCGGCAGGGGGGACGGGGGCAATCAGCCCCAGCATTTT.

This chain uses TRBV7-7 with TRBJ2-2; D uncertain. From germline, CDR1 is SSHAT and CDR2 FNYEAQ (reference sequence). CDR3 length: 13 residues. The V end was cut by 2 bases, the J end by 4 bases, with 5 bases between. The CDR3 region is CASSLYSTGELFF. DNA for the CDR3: TGTGCCAGCAGCTTATATAGCACCGGGGAGCTGTTTTTT.

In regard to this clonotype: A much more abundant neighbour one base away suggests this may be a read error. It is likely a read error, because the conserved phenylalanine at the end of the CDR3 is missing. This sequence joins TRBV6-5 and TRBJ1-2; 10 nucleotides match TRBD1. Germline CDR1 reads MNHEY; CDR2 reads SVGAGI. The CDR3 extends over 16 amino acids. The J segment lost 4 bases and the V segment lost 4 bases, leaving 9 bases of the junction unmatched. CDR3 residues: CASSFPRDRGGYGYTL. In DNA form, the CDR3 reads TGTGCCAGCAGTTTCCCCCGGGACAGGGGAGGCTATGGCTACACCCTC.

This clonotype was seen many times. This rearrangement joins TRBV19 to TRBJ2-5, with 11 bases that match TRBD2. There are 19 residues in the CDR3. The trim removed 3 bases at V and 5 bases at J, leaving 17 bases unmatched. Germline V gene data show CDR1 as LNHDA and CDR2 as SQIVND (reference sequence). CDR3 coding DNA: TGTGCCAGTAGTATTTCCCTTTCGACTAGCGGGGCCAGGGCCGAGACCCAGTACTTC. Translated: CASSISLSTSGARAETQYF.

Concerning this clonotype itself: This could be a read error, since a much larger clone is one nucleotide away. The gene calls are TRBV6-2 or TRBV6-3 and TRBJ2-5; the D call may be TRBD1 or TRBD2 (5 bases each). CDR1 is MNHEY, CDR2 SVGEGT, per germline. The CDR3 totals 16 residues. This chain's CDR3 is CAGSYSSWGSQETQYF. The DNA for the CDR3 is TGTGCCGGCAGTTACTCGAGTTGGGGGAGTCAAGAGACCCAGTACTTC.

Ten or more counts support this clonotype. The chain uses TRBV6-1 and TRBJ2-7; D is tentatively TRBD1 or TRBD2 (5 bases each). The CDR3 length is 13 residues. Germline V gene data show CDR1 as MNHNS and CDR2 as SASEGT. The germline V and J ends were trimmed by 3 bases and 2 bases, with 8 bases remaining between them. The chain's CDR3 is CASSDLGAYEQYF. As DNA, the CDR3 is TGTGCCAGCAGTGATCTGGGGGCCTACGAGCAGTACTTC.

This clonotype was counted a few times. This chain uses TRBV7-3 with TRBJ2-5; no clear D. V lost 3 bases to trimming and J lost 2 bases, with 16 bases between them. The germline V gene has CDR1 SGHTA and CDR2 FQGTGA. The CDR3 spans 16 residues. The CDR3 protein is CASSFPWGIGQETQYF. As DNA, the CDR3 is TGTGCCAGCAGCTTCCCTTGGGGAATAGGGCAAGAGACCCAGTACTTC.

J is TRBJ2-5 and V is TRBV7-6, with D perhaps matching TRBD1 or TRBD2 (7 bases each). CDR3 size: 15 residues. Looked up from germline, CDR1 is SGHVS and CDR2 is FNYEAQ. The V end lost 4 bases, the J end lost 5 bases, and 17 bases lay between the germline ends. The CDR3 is CASSSWEGARETQYF. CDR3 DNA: TGTGCCAGCAGCTCATGGGAGGGGGCGCGGGAGACCCAGTACTTC.

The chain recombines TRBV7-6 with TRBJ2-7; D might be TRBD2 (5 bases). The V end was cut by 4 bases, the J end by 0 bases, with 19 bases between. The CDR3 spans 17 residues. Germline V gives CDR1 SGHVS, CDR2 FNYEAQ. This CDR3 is CASSSLKEGGSSYEQYF. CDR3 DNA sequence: TGTGCCAGCAGCTCCCTTAAAGAGGGCGGCAGCTCCTACGAGCAGTACTTC.

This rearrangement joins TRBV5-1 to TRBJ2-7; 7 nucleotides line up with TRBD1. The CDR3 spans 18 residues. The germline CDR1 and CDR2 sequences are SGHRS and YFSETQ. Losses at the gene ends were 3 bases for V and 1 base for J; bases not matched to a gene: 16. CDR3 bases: TGCGCCAGCAGCTCACCACGGCCGACAGGGAGTGTTTCCTACGAGCAGTACTTC. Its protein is CASSSPRPTGSVSYEQYF.

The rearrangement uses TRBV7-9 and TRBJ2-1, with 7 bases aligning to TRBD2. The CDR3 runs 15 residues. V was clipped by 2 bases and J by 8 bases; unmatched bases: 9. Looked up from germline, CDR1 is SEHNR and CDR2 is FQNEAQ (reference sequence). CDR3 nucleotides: TGTGCCAGCAGCTTACACGTGGGAGGGGAAGATGAGCAGTTCTTC. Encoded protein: CASSLHVGGEDEQFF.

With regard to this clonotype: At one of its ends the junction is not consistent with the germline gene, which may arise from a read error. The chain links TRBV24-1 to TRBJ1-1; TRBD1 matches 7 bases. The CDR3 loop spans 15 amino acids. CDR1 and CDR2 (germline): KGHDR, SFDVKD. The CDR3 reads CATSNLGTVNTEAFF. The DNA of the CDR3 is TGTGCCACCAGTAATTTAGGGACAGTGAACACTGAAGCTTTCTTT.

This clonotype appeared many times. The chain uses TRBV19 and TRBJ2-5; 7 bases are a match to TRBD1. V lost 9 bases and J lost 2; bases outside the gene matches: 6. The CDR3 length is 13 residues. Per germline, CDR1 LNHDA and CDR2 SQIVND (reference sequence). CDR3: CASSRDRQETQYF. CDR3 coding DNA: TGTGCCAGCAGCAGGGACAGACAAGAGACCCAGTACTTC.

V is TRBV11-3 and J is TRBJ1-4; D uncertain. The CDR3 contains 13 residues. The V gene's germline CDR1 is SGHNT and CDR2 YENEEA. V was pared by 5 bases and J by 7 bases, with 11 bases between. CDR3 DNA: TGTGCCAGCAGCCTTCAATCCGGTGAAAAACTGTTTTTT. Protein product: CASSLQSGEKLFF.

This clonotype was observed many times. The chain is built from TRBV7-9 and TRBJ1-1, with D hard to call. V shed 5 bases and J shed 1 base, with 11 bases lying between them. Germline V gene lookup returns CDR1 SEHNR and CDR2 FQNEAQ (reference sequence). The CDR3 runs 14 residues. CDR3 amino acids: CASSPSMGNTEAFF. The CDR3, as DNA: TGTGCCAGCAGCCCCTCTATGGGGAACACTGAAGCTTTCTTT. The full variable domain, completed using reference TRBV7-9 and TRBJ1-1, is DTGVSQNPRHKITKRGQNVTFRCDPISEHNRLYWYRQTLGQGPEFLTYFQNEAQLEKSRLLSDRFSAERPKGSFSTLEIQRTEQGDSAMYLCASSPSMGNTEAFFGQGTRLTVV.

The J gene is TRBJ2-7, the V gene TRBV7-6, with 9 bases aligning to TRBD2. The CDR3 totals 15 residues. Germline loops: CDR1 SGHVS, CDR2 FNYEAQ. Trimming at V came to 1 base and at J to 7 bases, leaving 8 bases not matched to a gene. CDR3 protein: CASSLGGRVFDEQYF. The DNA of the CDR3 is TGTGCCAGCAGCTTAGGCGGGAGGGTGTTCGATGAGCAGTACTTC.

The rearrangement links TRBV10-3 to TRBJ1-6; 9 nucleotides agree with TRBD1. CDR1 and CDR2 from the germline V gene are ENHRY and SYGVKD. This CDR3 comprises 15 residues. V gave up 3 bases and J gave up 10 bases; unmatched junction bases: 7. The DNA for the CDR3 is TGTGCCATCAGTGAATGGACAGGGGAGGACTCACCCCTCCACTTT. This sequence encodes CAISEWTGEDSPLHF.

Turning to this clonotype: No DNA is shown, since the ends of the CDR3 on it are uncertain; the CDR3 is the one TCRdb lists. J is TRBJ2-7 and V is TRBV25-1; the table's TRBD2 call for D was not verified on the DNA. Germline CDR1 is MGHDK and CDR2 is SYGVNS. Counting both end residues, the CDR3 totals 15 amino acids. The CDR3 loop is CACSASYGSFDEQYF.

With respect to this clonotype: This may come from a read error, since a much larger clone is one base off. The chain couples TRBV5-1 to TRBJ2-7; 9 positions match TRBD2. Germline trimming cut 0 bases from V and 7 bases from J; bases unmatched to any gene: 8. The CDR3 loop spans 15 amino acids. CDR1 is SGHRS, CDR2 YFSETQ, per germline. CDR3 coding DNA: TGCGCCAGCAGCTTGGGCGGGAGGGAGTTCAATGAGCAGTACTTC. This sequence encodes CASSLGGREFNEQYF. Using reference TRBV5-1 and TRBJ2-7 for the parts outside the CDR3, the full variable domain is KAGVTQTPRYLIKTRGQQVTLSCSPISGHRSVSWYQQTPGQGLQFLFEYFSETQRNKGNFPGRFSGRQFSNSRSEMNVSTLELGDSALYLCASSLGGREFNEQYFGPGTRLTVT.

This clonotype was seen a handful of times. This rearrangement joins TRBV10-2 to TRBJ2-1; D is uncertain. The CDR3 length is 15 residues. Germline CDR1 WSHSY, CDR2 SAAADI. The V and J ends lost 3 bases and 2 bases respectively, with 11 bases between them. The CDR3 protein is CASSDVGRAYNEQFF. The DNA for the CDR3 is TGCGCCAGCAGTGACGTCGGACGGGCCTACAATGAGCAGTTCTTC.

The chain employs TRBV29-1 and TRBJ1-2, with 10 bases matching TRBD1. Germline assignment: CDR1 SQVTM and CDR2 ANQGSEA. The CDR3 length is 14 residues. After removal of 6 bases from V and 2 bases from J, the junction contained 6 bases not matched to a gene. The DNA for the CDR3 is TGCAGCGTCCGTTCGGGACAGGGGAACTATGGCTACACCTTC. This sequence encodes CSVRSGQGNYGYTF.

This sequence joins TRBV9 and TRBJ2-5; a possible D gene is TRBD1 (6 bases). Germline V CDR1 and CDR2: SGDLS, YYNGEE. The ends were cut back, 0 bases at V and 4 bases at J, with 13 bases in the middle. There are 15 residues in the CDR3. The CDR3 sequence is CASSVGGGVGETQYF. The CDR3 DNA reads TGTGCCAGCAGCGTAGGAGGGGGTGTTGGAGAGACCCAGTACTTC.

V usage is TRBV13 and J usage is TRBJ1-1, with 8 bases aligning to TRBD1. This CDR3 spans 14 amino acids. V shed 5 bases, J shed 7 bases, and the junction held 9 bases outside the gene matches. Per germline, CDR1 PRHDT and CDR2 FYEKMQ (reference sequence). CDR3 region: CASSIQGATHEAFF. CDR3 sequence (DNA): TGTGCCAGCAGCATCCAGGGGGCTACCCATGAAGCTTTCTTT.

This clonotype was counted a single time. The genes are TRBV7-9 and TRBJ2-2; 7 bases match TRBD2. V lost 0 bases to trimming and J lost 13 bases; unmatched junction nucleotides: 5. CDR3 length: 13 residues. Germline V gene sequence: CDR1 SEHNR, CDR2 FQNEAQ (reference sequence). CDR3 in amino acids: CASSLAFTGGLFF. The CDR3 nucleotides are TGTGCCAGCAGCTTAGCGTTCACGGGAGGGCTGTTTTTT.

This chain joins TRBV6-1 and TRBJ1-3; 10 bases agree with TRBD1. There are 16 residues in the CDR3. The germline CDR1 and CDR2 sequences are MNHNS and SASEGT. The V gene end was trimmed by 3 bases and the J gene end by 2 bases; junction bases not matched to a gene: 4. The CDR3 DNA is TGTGCCAGCAGTGACTCGACAGGGGGCACTGGAAACACCATATATTTT. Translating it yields CASSDSTGGTGNTIYF.

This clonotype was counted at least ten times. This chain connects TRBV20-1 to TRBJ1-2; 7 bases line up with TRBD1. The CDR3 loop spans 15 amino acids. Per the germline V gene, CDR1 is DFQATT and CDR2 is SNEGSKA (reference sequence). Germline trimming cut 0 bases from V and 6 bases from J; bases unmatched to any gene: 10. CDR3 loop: CSARETGSWSNGYTF. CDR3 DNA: TGCAGTGCTAGAGAGACAGGGAGTTGGTCAAATGGCTACACCTTC.